A selection of T cell receptor beta chains follows, all from one sample in a study of blood T cell repertoires in COVID-19. Profiling relied on immunoSEQ multiplex PCR, and the TCRdb table lists in-frame clones only, not all of them. Among about 240,000 clones listed, about 80% were seen once. Material for sequencing was peripheral blood. The receptors derive from an elderly woman with acute or convalescent COVID-19. Both conserved end residues are part of each CDR3. A D gene is named only where the DNA matches it firmly. The size of a clone is reported for some rows only, either as once, few or many, or as a class for expanded clones.

V: TRBV6-2/TRBV6-3; D: .; size: .; J: TRBJ1-1; CDR3: CASSYSLEAFF; DNA: TGTGCCAGCAGTTACTCCCTTGAAGCTTTCTTT
V: TRBV27; D: TRBD1; size: .; J: TRBJ2-5; CDR3: CASRVFGTGDVKTQYF; DNA: TGTGCCAGCAGAGTTTTCGGGACAGGCGATGTGAAGACCCAGTACTTC
V: TRBV7-9; D: TRBD1; size: .; J: TRBJ2-2; CDR3: CASSSDRASTGELFF; DNA: TGTGCCAGCAGCTCGGACAGGGCTTCCACCGGGGAGCTGTTTTTT
V: TRBV6-5; D: .; size: few; J: TRBJ1-3; CDR3: CASSYAKGGNTIYF; DNA: TGTGCCAGCAGTTACGCAAAGGGGGGAAACACCATATATTTT
V: TRBV15; D: .; size: .; J: TRBJ2-7; CDR3: CATSREDEQYF; DNA: TGTGCCACCAGCAGGGAGGACGAGCAGTACTTC
V: TRBV28; D: .; size: .; J: TRBJ1-1; CDR3: CASGLANTEAFF; DNA: TGTGCCAGCGGCCTGGCGAACACTGAAGCTTTCTTT
V: TRBV27; D: .; size: .; J: TRBJ2-7; CDR3: CASSGGYEQYF; DNA: TGTGCCAGCAGTGGGGGGTACGAGCAGTACTTC
V: TRBV19; D: .; size: .; J: TRBJ1-5; CDR3: CASSIIRGADQPQHF; DNA: TGTGCCAGTAGTATAATCAGGGGCGCAGATCAGCCCCAGCATTTT
V: TRBV30; D: TRBD1; size: .; J: TRBJ1-1; CDR3: CAWKGTGGNTEAFF; DNA: TGTGCCTGGAAGGGGACAGGAGGGAACACTGAAGCTTTCTTT
V: TRBV4-2; D: TRBD1; size: .; J: TRBJ1-1; CDR3: CASSQERSRGQSNTEAFF; DNA: TGTGCCAGCAGCCAAGAAAGGTCCAGGGGACAGAGTAACACTGAAGCTTTCTTT
V: TRBV11-3; D: TRBD1; size: .; J: TRBJ2-1; CDR3: CASSLAQQGAGGEQFF; DNA: TGTGCCAGCAGCTTAGCTCAGCAGGGGGCAGGCGGTGAGCAGTTCTTC
V: TRBV7-8; D: .; size: .; J: TRBJ1-2; CDR3: CASSFLQANYGYTF; DNA: TGTGCCAGCAGCTTTCTACAGGCGAACTATGGCTACACCTTC
V: TRBV7-3; D: .; size: .; J: TRBJ1-6; CDR3: CASSLQAYNSPLHF; DNA: TGTGCCAGCAGCTTACAGGCCTATAATTCACCCCTCCACTTT
V: TRBV10-3; D: TRBD1; size: .; J: TRBJ2-3; CDR3: CAISVGQGSIDTQYF; DNA: TGTGCCATCAGTGTGGGACAGGGCTCCATTGATACGCAGTATTTT
V: TRBV7-9; D: TRBD2; size: .; J: TRBJ2-3; CDR3: CASSSSGGTYTDTQYF; DNA: TGTGCCAGCAGCAGTAGCGGGGGGACCTACACAGATACGCAGTATTTT
V: TRBV28; D: TRBD1; size: .; J: TRBJ2-7; CDR3: CASSRRAGQGQEQYF; DNA: TGTGCCAGCAGCCGGAGGGCGGGACAGGGGCAGGAGCAGTACTTC
V: TRBV12-5; D: .; size: few; J: TRBJ1-4; CDR3: CASGLVRSSTNEKLFF; DNA: TGTGCTAGTGGTTTGGTACGGAGCTCAACTAATGAAAAACTGTTTTTT
V: TRBV6-1; D: .; size: .; J: TRBJ2-2; CDR3: CASSERPGQNTGELFF; DNA: TGTGCCAGCAGTGAGAGGCCGGGACAGAACACCGGGGAGCTGTTTTTT
V: TRBV2; D: TRBD1; size: .; J: TRBJ1-6; CDR3: CASRVGQPNSPLHF; DNA: TGTGCCAGCAGGGTGGGACAGCCTAATTCACCCCTCCACTTT
V: TRBV18; D: .; size: .; J: TRBJ2-1; CDR3: CASSLPGSGNEQFF; DNA: TGTGCCAGCTCACTCCCGGGAAGTGGGAATGAGCAGTTCTTC
V: TRBV30; D: .; size: .; J: TRBJ1-5; CDR3: CAWSGGTKDQPQHF; DNA: TGTGCCTGGAGTGGGGGGACAAAGGATCAGCCCCAGCATTTT
V: TRBV9; D: TRBD1; size: few; J: TRBJ1-2; CDR3: CASSPNRGLHGNYGYTF; DNA: TGTGCCAGCAGCCCGAACAGGGGGCTACATGGAAACTATGGCTACACCTTC
V: TRBV28; D: .; size: .; J: TRBJ2-3; CDR3: CASSPQQGTDTQYF; DNA: TGTGCCAGCAGTCCCCAGCAGGGCACAGATACGCAGTATTTT
V: TRBV28; D: TRBD1; size: few; J: TRBJ2-1; CDR3: CASSTQGVESYNEQFF; DNA: TGTGCCAGCAGTACACAGGGGGTTGAATCCTACAATGAGCAGTTCTTC
V: TRBV2; D: .; size: .; J: TRBJ2-1; CDR3: CASKPDRNNEQFF; DNA: TGTGCCAGCAAACCTGACAGAAACAATGAGCAGTTCTTC
V: TRBV30; D: .; size: .; J: TRBJ2-7; CDR3: CAWSPSYEQYF; DNA: TGTGCCTGGAGTCCCTCTTACGAGCAGTACTTC
V: TRBV19; D: TRBD1; size: once; J: TRBJ1-4; CDR3: CASNGDRFGKLFF; DNA: TGTGCCAGTAACGGGGACAGGTTCGGAAAACTGTTTTTT